Listed below are T cell receptor beta chains from one sample, sequenced in a study of blood T cell repertoires in COVID-19. TCRdb's table, derived via immunoSEQ multiplex PCR, lists solely in-frame clones and lacks some. The profile covers about 220,000 clones, with over 65% appearing a single time and about 3.7% taken by the ten largest. The sample consisted of PBMCs or T cells enriched from blood (not recorded which). The receptors shown here come from an older woman who had recovered from COVID-19. Each CDR3 is given with its conserved first and last residue. The D gene is left open where the match is weak. Size is omitted from some rows. Given values are once, few, many or a class for expanded clones.

clone size	D gene	V gene	CDR3 length	J gene	CDR3 DNA	CDR3 protein
few	NA	TRBV2	15	TRBJ1-5	TGTGCCAGCAGCCCAAGGGGGGGAAGCAATCAGCCCCAGCATTTT	CASSPRGGSNQPQHF
NA	NA	TRBV6-5	13	TRBJ1-5	TGTGCCAGCCACCACCGGAGCAATCAGCCCCAGCATTTT	CASHHRSNQPQHF
NA	NA	TRBV19	14	TRBJ1-2	TGTGCCAGTAGTATCAAGGCAGGCAACTATGGCTACACCTTC	CASSIKAGNYGYTF
NA	NA	TRBV2	15	TRBJ2-3	TGTGCCAGCAGTGGGGGCAGGGGGGACACAGATACGCAGTATTTT	CASSGGRGDTDTQYF
NA	NA	TRBV1	16	TRBJ2-1	TGCACCAGCAGCCAACTCGGACTACGGCGAGACAATGAGCAGTTCTTC	CTSSQLGLRRDNEQFF
few	TRBD2	TRBV27	15	TRBJ2-1	TGTGCCAGCAGCCCGGGACTAGCGGGAGTCGAGGAGCAGTTCTTC	CASSPGLAGVEEQFF
NA	NA	TRBV19	15	TRBJ2-6	TGTGCCAGTAGGACCGGGACATCCGGGGCCAACGTCCTGACTTTC	CASRTGTSGANVLTF
NA	TRBD2	TRBV5-1	15	TRBJ2-3	TGCGCCAGCAGCTTGGGAGGGAGGGTCACAGATACGCAGTATTTT	CASSLGGRVTDTQYF
NA	TRBD1	TRBV7-2	15	TRBJ1-2	TGTGCCAGCAGCTCGTACAGGGGTGAGGGTGGTGGCTACACCTTC	CASSSYRGEGGGYTF
NA	NA	TRBV7-2	15	TRBJ2-7	TGTGCCAGCAGCTTAGTTGTGGCGGGGGCATACGAGCAGTACTTC	CASSLVVAGAYEQYF
once	NA	TRBV7-8	14	TRBJ1-3	TGTGCCAGCAGCTTACGTCAGTCCCGAAGCACCATATATTTT	CASSLRQSRSTIYF
NA	NA	TRBV9	16	TRBJ1-2	TGTGCCAGCAGCGTAGCCCCCCCCGGGACTCAGGAGGGCTACACCTTC	CASSVAPPGTQEGYTF
NA	TRBD2	TRBV4-3	14	TRBJ2-3	TGCGCCAGCAGCCAAGAAGCGGGGCGGGATACGCAGTATTTT	CASSQEAGRDTQYF
NA	TRBD2	TRBV18	14	TRBJ2-5	TGTGCCAGCTCGACTAGCGGGGATAGGGAGACCCAGTACTTC	CASSTSGDRETQYF
NA	TRBD2	TRBV7-2	18	TRBJ2-2	TGTGCCAGCAGCTCCAACCCTATAGCGGGGGGGTCCACCGGGGAGCTGTTTTTT	CASSSNPIAGGSTGELFF
once	NA	TRBV7-2	14	TRBJ1-4	TGTGCCAGCAGCTTATGGCAGGGAGGCGAAAAACTGTTTTTT	CASSLWQGGEKLFF
NA	NA	TRBV18	14	TRBJ2-4	TGTGCCAGCTCACCACCTCTAGCCAAAAACATTCAGTACTTC	CASSPPLAKNIQYF
NA	NA	TRBV3-1/TRBV3-2	15	TRBJ2-7	TGTGCCAGCAGCCAAGCTCCGGGAGCGCCTTACGAGCAGTACTTC	CASSQAPGAPYEQYF
NA	NA	TRBV7-9	14	TRBJ2-7	TGTGCCAGCAGCTTACAGCGGGCCACCTACGAGCAGTACTTC	CASSLQRATYEQYF
NA	TRBD1	TRBV7-7	15	TRBJ2-3	TGTGCCAGCAGCCCAGGGACAGGGGGAACAGATACGCAGTATTTT	CASSPGTGGTDTQYF
NA	NA	TRBV15	16	TRBJ2-3	TGTGCCACCAGCAGAGATAGGGCGGGGGCCACAGATACGCAGTATTTT	CATSRDRAGATDTQYF
once	TRBD1	TRBV30	14	TRBJ2-7	TGTGCCTGGAGTCCGGGACAGGGACCCTACGAGCAGTACTTC	CAWSPGQGPYEQYF
once	TRBD1	TRBV6-1	17	TRBJ1-2	TGTGCCAGCAGTGATCCCGGGGTGGGGACAGGGAGAGAAGGCTACACCTTC	CASSDPGVGTGREGYTF
NA	TRBD1	TRBV27	15	TRBJ2-1	TGTGCCAGCAGTTTATGGGGGACAGTTAATAATGAGCAGTTCTTC	CASSLWGTVNNEQFF
NA	TRBD1	TRBV6-5	14	TRBJ2-5	TGTGCCAGCAGTCGACAGGGGGCAGGTGAGACCCAGTACTTC	CASSRQGAGETQYF
NA	NA	TRBV27	14	TRBJ2-7	TGTGCCAGCAGTTTATCTAAGCAGGGCTACGAGCAGTACTTC	CASSLSKQGYEQYF
NA	TRBD1	TRBV2	16	TRBJ1-3	TGTGCCAGCATGGAGGAGGGGGCCGGGTCTGGAAACACCATATATTTT	CASMEEGAGSGNTIYF
NA	NA	TRBV27	13	TRBJ2-1	TGTGCCAGCAGTTTACCGCAGCGTGGCGAGCAGTTCTTC	CASSLPQRGEQFF
NA	TRBD1	TRBV11-3	15	TRBJ1-1	TGTGCCAGCAGCTTCGGGACAGGCTTGAACACTGAAGCTTTCTTT	CASSFGTGLNTEAFF